This TCR beta chain is drawn from a study of cytomegalovirus exposure and HLA in healthy donors. Points from the study as a whole: Beyond CMV serostatus, there was no information to go on about immune exposure. The likely explanation for a cluster of highly shared sequence variants was sequencing artifact. A list of more than 150 TCR beta chains associated with cytomegalovirus was given.

The V segment lost 5 bases and the J segment 5 bases; nucleotides outside the gene matches: 15. Germline CDR1 is MNHEY and CDR2 is SMNVEV (reference sequence). CDR3 length: 18 residues. The primer mix had 60 Vbeta and 13 Jbeta primers. Profiled with immunoSEQ multiplex PCR; TCRdb holds only in-frame clones, not every one. The sample includes roughly 250,000 clones, about four fifths of them seen just once. Of note for this clone: The antigen is not known.

This sequence originates from a girl aged 2 to 10 in good health and CMV-seronegative. The specimen sequenced was PBMCs. The genes are TRBV27 and TRBJ1-6; the match to TRBD1 covers 7 bases. CDR3 nucleotide sequence: TGTGCCAGCAGTCTTCTTTGGGACAGCCTTTCCCATAATTCACCCCTCCACTTT. Translation: CASSLLWDSLSHNSPLHF.